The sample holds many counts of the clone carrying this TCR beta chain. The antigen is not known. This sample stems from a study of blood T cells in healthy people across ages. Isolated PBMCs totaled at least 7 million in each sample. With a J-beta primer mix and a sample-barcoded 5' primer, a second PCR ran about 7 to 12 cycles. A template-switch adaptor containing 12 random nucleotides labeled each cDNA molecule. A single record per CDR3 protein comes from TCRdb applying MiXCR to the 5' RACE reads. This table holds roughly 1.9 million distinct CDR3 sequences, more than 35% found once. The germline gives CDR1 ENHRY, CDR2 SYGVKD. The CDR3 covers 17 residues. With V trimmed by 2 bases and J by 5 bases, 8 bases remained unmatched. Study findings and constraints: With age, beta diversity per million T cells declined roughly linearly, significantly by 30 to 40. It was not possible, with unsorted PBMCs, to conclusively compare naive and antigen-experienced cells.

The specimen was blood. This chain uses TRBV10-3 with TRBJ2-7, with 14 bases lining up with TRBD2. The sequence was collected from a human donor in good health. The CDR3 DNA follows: TGTGCCATCAGTGAGCATGGACTAGCGGGGGGCGGGAACGAGCAGTACTTC. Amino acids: CAISEHGLAGGGNEQYF.